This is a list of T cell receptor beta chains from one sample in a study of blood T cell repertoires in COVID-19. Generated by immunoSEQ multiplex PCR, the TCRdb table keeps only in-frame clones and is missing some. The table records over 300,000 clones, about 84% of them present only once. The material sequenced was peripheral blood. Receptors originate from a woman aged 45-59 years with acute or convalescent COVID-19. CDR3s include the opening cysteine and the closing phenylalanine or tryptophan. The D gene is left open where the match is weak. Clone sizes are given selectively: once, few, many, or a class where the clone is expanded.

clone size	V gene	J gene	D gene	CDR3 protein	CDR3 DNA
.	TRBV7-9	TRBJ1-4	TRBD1	CASSFATGSPNEKLFF	TGTGCCAGCAGCTTCGCGACAGGGTCCCCTAATGAAAAACTGTTTTTT
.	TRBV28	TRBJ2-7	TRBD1	CASRGQGFYEQYF	TGTGCCAGCAGGGGACAGGGTTTCTACGAGCAGTACTTC
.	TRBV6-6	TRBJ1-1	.	CASRQDQNTEAFF	TGTGCCAGTCGACAGGACCAGAACACTGAAGCTTTCTTT
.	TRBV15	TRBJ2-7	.	CATSPEQGNSYEQYF	TGTGCCACCAGCCCAGAGCAGGGGAACTCCTACGAGCAGTACTTC
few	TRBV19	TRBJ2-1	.	CASSPTLVTYNEQFF	TGTGCCAGTAGCCCCACTTTGGTTACCTACAATGAGCAGTTCTTC
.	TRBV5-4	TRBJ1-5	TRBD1	CASSAGGAGSNQPQHF	TGTGCCAGCAGCGCAGGGGGCGCCGGGAGCAATCAGCCCCAGCATTTT
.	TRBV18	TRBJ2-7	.	CASSNSSRNSYEQYF	TGTGCCAGCTCAAACTCCTCTCGAAACTCCTACGAGCAGTACTTC
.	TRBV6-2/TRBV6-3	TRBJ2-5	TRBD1	CASSPTGGSETQYF	TGTGCCAGCAGCCCAACAGGGGGCTCGGAGACCCAGTACTTC
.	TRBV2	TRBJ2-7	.	CASSWRQNEQYF	TGTGCCAGCAGTTGGCGACAAAACGAGCAGTACTTC
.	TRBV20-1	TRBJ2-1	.	CSASQNEQFF	TGCAGTGCTAGTCAGAATGAGCAGTTCTTC
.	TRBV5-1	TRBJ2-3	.	CASSLEGVGSDTQYF	TGCGCCAGCAGCTTGGAGGGAGTGGGGTCAGATACGCAGTATTTT
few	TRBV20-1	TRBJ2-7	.	CSASLTPYEQYF	TGCAGTGCTAGTCTGACACCCTACGAGCAGTACTTC
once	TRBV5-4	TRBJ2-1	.	CASSPKTDNNEQFF	TGTGCCAGCAGCCCAAAGACAGATAACAATGAGCAGTTCTTC
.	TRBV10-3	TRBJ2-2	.	CAISESGNTGELFF	TGTGCCATCAGTGAGTCGGGCAACACCGGGGAGCTGTTTTTT
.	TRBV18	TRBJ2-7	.	CASSPAESYEQYF	TGTGCCAGCTCACCTGCGGAGTCCTACGAGCAGTACTTC
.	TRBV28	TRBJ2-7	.	CASSLEGGYEQYF	TGTGCCAGCAGTTTGGAGGGTGGGTACGAGCAGTACTTC
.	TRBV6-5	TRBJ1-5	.	CASSYSGQLNQPQHF	TGTGCCAGCAGTTACTCGGGCCAACTTAATCAGCCCCAGCATTTT